What follows are 17 T cell receptor beta chains derived from one specimen sequenced in a study of vaccination and CD4 T cells after COVID-19. Their target antigens are unknown. The treatment denotes: approximately 9-day PBMC culture with coronavirus spike peptide pools or control peptides (ViraFEST assay). Researchers used the Oncomine TCR Beta short-read assay to sequence DNA from cultured CD4+ T cells. TCRdb reanalysed the PCR reads using MiXCR and keeps one entry per CDR3 protein. The table lists just over 20,000 distinct CDR3 sequences, 70% of them singletons. The sequenced sample consisted of CD4+ T cells from blood, cultured in vitro. All receptors come from a human donor who had recovered from COVID-19.

This clonotype was seen more than once but under ten times. This chain connects TRBV6-1 to TRBJ1-2, with D maybe TRBD1 (6 bases). The germline gives CDR1 MNHNS, CDR2 SASEGT. CDR3 length: 13 amino acids. V shed 9 bases and J shed 4 bases, with 15 bases lying between them. The CDR3 sequence: CASQTQGRYGYTF. CDR3 nucleotide sequence: TGTGCCAGTCAAACACAGGGACGCTATGGCTACACCTTC.

The CDR3 bases are TGTGCCAGCAGTTTAAGATCGGGTGTGCAGACCCAGTACTTC. Protein sequence: CASSLRSGVQTQYF. This chain links TRBV28 with TRBJ2-5; D not resolved. Between the trimmed V and J ends, which lost 2 bases and 6 bases, there was a span of 13 bases. CDR3 length equals 14 residues. Germline CDR1 reads MDHEN; CDR2 reads SYDVKM.

The gene calls are TRBV24-1 and TRBJ2-1; no definite D call. V was pared by 5 bases and J by 5 bases, with 18 bases between. Germline V gene sequence: CDR1 KGHDR, CDR2 SFDVKD. The CDR3 is made up of 16 amino acids. The CDR3 sequence is CATSAHLGSGHNEQFF. Here the CDR3 DNA reads TGTGCCACCAGTGCCCACCTGGGTTCGGGCCACAATGAGCAGTTCTTC.

This clonotype was found a few times. The chain links TRBV25-1 to TRBJ2-5; no definite D call. Germline CDR1 and CDR2: MGHDK and SYGVNS. Trimming removed 0 bases at V and 7 bases at J, with 3 bases between. The length of the CDR3 is 11 residues. CDR3 nucleotides: TGTGCCAGCAGTGAATACAGGACCCAGTACTTC. Its protein is CASSEYRTQYF.

J is TRBJ1-6 and V is TRBV28; D is perhaps TRBD1 (5 bases). This CDR3 region has 12 residues. Deletions cut 4 bases from V and 10 bases from J, with 8 bases between. The V gene's germline CDR1 is MDHEN and CDR2 SYDVKM. The CDR3 region is CASSSDISPLHF. CDR3 DNA sequence: TGTGCCAGCAGTTCGGACATATCACCCCTCCACTTT.

This chain joins TRBV6-2 or TRBV6-3 and TRBJ2-1, with TRBD2 matching over 7 bases. This CDR3 contains 15 residues. J gave up 6 bases and V 6 bases, and 11 bases lay outside the gene matches. Looked up from germline, CDR1 is MNHEY and CDR2 is SVGEGT. The DNA of the CDR3 is TGTGCCAGCAGCCCGGCGGGAGCGGGACTCAATGAGCAGTTCTTC. It encodes CASSPAGAGLNEQFF.

The CDR3 reads CASSYLAEAGELFF. In DNA form, the CDR3 reads TGTGCCAGCAGTTACTTGGCGGAGGCCGGGGAGCTGTTTTTT. V gene TRBV6-5 combines with J gene TRBJ2-2, with D possibly being TRBD2 (5 bases). CDR3 length: 14 amino acids. CDR1 is MNHEY and CDR2 is SVGAGI in the germline V gene. Trimming took off 1 base at V and 6 bases at J, with 9 bases between the two ends.

The chain has TRBV11-3 and TRBJ1-3; D uncertain. Trimming cost V 0 bases and J 2 bases, with 14 bases left between them. CDR1 and CDR2 (germline): SGHNT, YENEEA. The CDR3 runs 17 residues. The CDR3 sequence is CASSLERRTVTGNTIYF. The CDR3 DNA sequence: TGTGCCAGCAGCTTAGAAAGGCGAACAGTCACTGGAAACACCATATATTTT. Full variable domain (remainder filled in from reference TRBV11-3 and TRBJ1-3): EAGVVQSPRYKIIEKKQPVAFWCNPISGHNTLYWYLQNLGQGPELLIRYENEEAVDDSQLPKDRFSAERLKGVDSTLKIQPAELGDSAVYLCASSLERRTVTGNTIYFGEGSWLTVV.

This rearrangement joins TRBV27 to TRBJ1-4; 7 nucleotides align to TRBD1. The J segment lost 7 bases and the V segment lost 6 bases, leaving 11 bases of the junction unmatched. This CDR3 is built from 15 residues. Germline assignment: CDR1 MNHEY and CDR2 SMNVEV (reference sequence). CDR3 region: CASSSLDNRGEKLFF. CDR3 DNA sequence: TGTGCCAGCAGCTCCCTCGACAACAGGGGTGAAAAACTGTTTTTT. Together with reference TRBV27 and TRBJ1-4, the CDR3 gives the full variable domain: EAQVTQNPRYLITVTGKKLTVTCSQNMNHEYMSWYRQDPGLGLRQIYYSMNVEVTDKGDVPEGYKVSRKEKRNFPLILESPSPNQTSLYFCASSSLDNRGEKLFFGSGTQLSVL.

The rearrangement links TRBV2 to TRBJ2-5; 9 bases line up with TRBD2. CDR1 and CDR2 from the germline V gene are SNHLY and FYNNEI. V was pared by 4 bases and J by 4 bases, with 7 bases of the junction left unmatched. The CDR3 extends over 15 amino acids. CDR3 nucleotides: TGTGCCAGCAGTGGAGCGGGAGGCCGCCGAGAGACCCAGTACTTC. Translated, it gives CASSGAGGRRETQYF.

V gene TRBV27 combines with J gene TRBJ2-3, with D unclear. Germline lookup yields CDR1 MNHEY and CDR2 SMNVEV (reference sequence). This CDR3 has 15 residues. Trimming removed 0 bases from V and 2 bases from J, with 9 bases in between. The CDR3, as DNA: TGTGCCAGCAGTTTATCCCCAACAGCCACAGATACGCAGTATTTT. Its translation: CASSLSPTATDTQYF.

The genes are TRBV4-1 and TRBJ2-2; 9 nucleotides align to TRBD2. This CDR3 region has 16 residues. V lost 0 bases, J lost 6 bases, and 5 bases stayed unmatched. CDR1 and CDR2 (germline): MGHRA, YSYEKL. CDR3 bases: TGCGCCAGCAGCCAAGATCCGGGACTAGCTTCCGGGGAGCTGTTTTTT. Protein product: CASSQDPGLASGELFF.

The genes are TRBV7-8 and TRBJ2-1; TRBD2 matches 11 bases. Germline CDR1 SGHVS, CDR2 FQNEAQ. The V and J ends lost 5 bases and 2 bases, in that order; junction bases with no gene match: 8. This CDR3 region has 17 residues. CDR3 nucleotides: TGTGCCAGCAGCCCGGGACTAGCGGAAGCTGCCTACAATGAGCAGTTCTTC. This gives the protein CASSPGLAEAAYNEQFF.

This clonotype showed up just a few times. The chain uses TRBV7-2 and TRBJ1-2, with TRBD1 matching over 8 bases. Germline V gene lookup returns CDR1 SGHTA and CDR2 FQGNSA. The CDR3 runs to 17 residues. V shed 1 base, J shed 2 bases, and the junction held 9 bases outside the gene matches. In DNA form, the CDR3 reads TGTGCCAGCAGCTTAGTGGGAGACAGGGGACAGAACTATGGCTACACCTTC. Residues: CASSLVGDRGQNYGYTF.

The chain links TRBV20-1 to TRBJ1-5; 9 bases line up with TRBD1. This CDR3 region has 18 residues. After removal of 3 bases from V and 2 bases from J, the junction contained 14 bases not matched to a gene. Per the germline V gene, CDR1 is DFQATT and CDR2 is SNEGSKA (reference sequence). Written as DNA, the CDR3 is TGCAGTGCTAGCCATTTGGGGACAGGGTCCGTGGGCAATCAGCCCCAGCATTTT. Protein product: CSASHLGTGSVGNQPQHF.

The V and J genes are TRBV29-1 and TRBJ2-1; D not certain. V was pared by 6 bases and J by 1 base, with 13 bases between. The CDR3 runs to 14 residues. Looked up from germline, CDR1 is SQVTM and CDR2 is ANQGSEA. This CDR3 is CSVPTPVSYNEQFF. CDR3 sequence (DNA): TGCAGCGTCCCTACCCCGGTTTCCTACAATGAGCAGTTCTTC.

The chain has TRBV20-1 and TRBJ2-2, with D possibly called TRBD1 or TRBD2 (5 bases each). Deletions cut 4 bases from V and 4 bases from J, with 19 bases between. The CDR3 has 16 residues. CDR1 is DFQATT, CDR2 SNEGSKA, per germline (reference sequence). The CDR3 is CSAMGPWLVGTGELFF. The CDR3 coding sequence is TGCAGTGCTATGGGACCCTGGCTCGTGGGCACCGGGGAGCTGTTTTTT.